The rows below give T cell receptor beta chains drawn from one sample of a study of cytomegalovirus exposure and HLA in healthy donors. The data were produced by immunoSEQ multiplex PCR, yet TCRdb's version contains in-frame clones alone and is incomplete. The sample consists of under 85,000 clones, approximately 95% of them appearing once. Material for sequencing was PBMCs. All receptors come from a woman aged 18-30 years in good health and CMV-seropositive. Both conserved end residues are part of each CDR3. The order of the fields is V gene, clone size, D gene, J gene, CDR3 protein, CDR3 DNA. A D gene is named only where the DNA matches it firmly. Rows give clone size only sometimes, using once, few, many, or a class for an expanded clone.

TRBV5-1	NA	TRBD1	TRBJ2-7	CASSLDSGTASYEQYF	TGCGCCAGCAGCTTGGATTCCGGGACAGCATCCTACGAGCAGTACTTC
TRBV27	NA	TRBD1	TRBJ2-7	CASSLFRTGEQYF	TGTGCCAGCAGTCTCTTTAGGACAGGGGAGCAGTACTTC
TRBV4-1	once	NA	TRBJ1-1	CASSPLGGVSGFGSTEAFF	TGCGCCAGCAGCCCCCTGGGTGGGGTCTCAGGTTTTGGGAGCACTGAAGCTTTCTTT
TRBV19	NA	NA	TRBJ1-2	CASSIPGADYGYTF	TGTGCCAGTAGTATCCCAGGGGCAGACTATGGCTACACCTTC
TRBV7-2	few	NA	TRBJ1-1	CASNRQMNTEAFF	TGTGCCAGCAACAGACAGATGAACACTGAAGCTTTCTTT
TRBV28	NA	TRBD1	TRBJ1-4	CASSLHPGQGYEKLFF	TGTGCCAGCAGTCTCCACCCGGGACAGGGTTATGAAAAACTGTTTTTT
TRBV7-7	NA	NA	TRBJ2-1	CASSLLGSSYNEQFF	TGTGCCAGCAGCTTACTCGGGAGCTCCTACAATGAGCAGTTCTTC
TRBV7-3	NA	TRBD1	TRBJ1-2	CASSPSGQAYGYTF	TGTGCCAGCAGCCCCTCGGGACAGGCCTATGGCTACACCTTC
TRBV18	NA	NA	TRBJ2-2	CASSPWARENTGELFF	TGTGCCAGCTCACCCTGGGCCAGGGAGAACACCGGGGAGCTGTTTTTT
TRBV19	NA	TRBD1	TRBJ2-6	CASHQGAGISGANVLTF	TGTGCCAGTCATCAGGGGGCAGGGATATCTGGGGCCAACGTCCTGACTTTC
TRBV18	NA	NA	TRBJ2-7	CASSSDSSYEQYF	TGTGCCAGCTCATCCGACAGTTCCTACGAGCAGTACTTC
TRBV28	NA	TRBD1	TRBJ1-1	CASSLGGTGGGFTKNTEAFF	TGTGCCAGCAGTCTCGGCGGGACAGGGGGCGGTTTTACGAAGAACACTGAAGCTTTCTTT
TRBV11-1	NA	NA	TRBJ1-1	CASSLLGENTEAFF	TGTGCCAGCAGCTTGTTAGGAGAGAACACTGAAGCTTTCTTT
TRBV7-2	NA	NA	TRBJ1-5	CASSLAPGNQPQHF	TGTGCCAGCAGCTTAGCGCCAGGCAATCAGCCCCAGCATTTT
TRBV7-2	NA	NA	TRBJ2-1	CASSSERENEQFF	TGTGCCAGCAGCTCCGAACGGGAGAATGAGCAGTTCTTC
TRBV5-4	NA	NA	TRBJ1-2	CASSLAPEVFNYGYTF	TGTGCCAGCAGCTTGGCCCCGGAGGTGTTTAACTATGGCTACACCTTC
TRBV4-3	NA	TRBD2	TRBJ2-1	CASSQTQGLAGFYNEQFF	TGCGCCAGCAGCCAAACACAGGGACTAGCGGGGTTCTACAATGAGCAGTTCTTC